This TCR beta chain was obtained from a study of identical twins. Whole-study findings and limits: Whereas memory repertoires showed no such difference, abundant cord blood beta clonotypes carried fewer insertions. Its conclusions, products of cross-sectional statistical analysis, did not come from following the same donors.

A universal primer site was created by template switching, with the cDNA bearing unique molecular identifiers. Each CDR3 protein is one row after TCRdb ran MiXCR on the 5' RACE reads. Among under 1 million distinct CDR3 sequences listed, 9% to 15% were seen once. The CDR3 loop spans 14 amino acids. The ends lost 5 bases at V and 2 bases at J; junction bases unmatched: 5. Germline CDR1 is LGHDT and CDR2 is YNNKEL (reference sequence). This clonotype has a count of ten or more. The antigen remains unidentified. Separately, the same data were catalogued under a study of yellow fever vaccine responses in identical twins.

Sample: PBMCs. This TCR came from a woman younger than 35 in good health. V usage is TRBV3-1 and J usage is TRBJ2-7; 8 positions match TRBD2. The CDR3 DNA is TGTGCCAGCAGCTCGACTAGCGCTACCTACGAGCAGTACTTC. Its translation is CASSSTSATYEQYF.